The present entry profiles one TCR beta chain with its context. This sample is part of a study of blood T cell repertoires in COVID-19. On the study more broadly: From the United States, Italy and Spain came samples of acute and convalescent COVID-19.

Germline CDR1 is KGHSH and CDR2 is LQKENI. The length of the CDR3 is 16 residues. Trimming cost V 2 bases and J 4 bases; bases outside gene matches: 7. The repertoire was sequenced with immunoSEQ multiplex PCR; TCRdb's copy has only in-frame clones and lacks some. The data show around 400,000 clones, with over 75% seen just once and about 10% held by the top ten. Sequenced: peripheral blood. The clonotype was recovered from a woman aged 25 to 39 with COVID-19, enrolled during active disease. The chain recombines TRBV18 with TRBJ2-7; TRBD2 matches 11 bases. CDR3 loop: CASSPFTSGSGYEQYF. Written as DNA, the CDR3 is TGTGCCAGCTCACCATTTACTAGCGGGAGTGGGTACGAGCAGTACTTC.